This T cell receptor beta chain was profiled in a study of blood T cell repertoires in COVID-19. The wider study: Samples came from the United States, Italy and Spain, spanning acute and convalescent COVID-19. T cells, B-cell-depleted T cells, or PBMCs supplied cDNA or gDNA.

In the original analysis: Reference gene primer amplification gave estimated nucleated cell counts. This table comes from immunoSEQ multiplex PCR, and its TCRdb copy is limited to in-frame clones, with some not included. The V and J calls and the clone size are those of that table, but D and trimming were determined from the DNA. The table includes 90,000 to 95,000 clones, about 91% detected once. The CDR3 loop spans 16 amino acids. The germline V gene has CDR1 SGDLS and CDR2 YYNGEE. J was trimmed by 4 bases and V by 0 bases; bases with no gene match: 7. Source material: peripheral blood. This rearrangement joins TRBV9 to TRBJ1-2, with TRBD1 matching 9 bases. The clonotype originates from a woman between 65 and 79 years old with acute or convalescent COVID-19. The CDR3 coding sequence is TGTGCCAGCAGCGTAGGAGGGACAGGGTTGGCCTATGGCTACACCTTC. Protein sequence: CASSVGGTGLAYGYTF. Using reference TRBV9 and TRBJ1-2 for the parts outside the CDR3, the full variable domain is DSGVTQTPKHLITATGQRVTLRCSPRSGDLSVYWYQQSLDQGLQFLIQYYNGEERAKGNILERFSAQQFPDLHSELNLSSLELGDSALYFCASSVGGTGLAYGYTFGSGTRLTVV.